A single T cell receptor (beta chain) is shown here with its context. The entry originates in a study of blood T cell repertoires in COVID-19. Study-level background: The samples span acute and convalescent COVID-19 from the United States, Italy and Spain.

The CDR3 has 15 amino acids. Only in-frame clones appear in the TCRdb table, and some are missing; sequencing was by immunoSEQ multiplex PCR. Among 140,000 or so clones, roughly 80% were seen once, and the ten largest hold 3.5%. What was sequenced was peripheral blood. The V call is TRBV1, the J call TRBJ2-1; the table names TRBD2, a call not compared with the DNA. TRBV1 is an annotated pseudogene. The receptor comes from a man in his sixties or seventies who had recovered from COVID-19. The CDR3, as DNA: TGCACCAGCAGCCAGTGCGGGAGGGCCCACAATGAGCAGTTCTTC. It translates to CTSSQCGRAHNEQFF.